Listed here is a single T cell receptor (beta chain). Its target is not known. There are 17 residues in the CDR3. V lost 2 bases to trimming and J lost 0 bases, with 14 bases between them. Germline V lookup: CDR1 MGHRA, CDR2 YSYEKL. This entry is derived from a study of shared clonotypes between healthy human individuals. Study-wide results and limits: Sample collection involved blood only; tissue repertoires are likely different.

The assay was run at deep level. Clones were read by immunoSEQ multiplex PCR, and TCRdb kept only the in-frame ones, dropping some. The table records fewer than 650,000 clones, about 82% of them present only once. The chain links TRBV4-1 to TRBJ2-1, with D perhaps matching TRBD1 (6 bases). The sample consisted of PBMCs. This clonotype originated in a woman between 40 and 50 years old in good health. Some clones in this sample may be carry-over from other donors' samples. CDR3 in amino acids: CASSQTRGSPSYNEQFF. For the CDR3, the DNA is TGCGCCAGCAGCCAAACGAGGGGGAGTCCCTCCTACAATGAGCAGTTCTTC.